Presented here are 20 T cell receptor beta chains from one specimen sequenced in a study of blood T cells in healthy people across ages. PCR was performed a second time for roughly 7 to 12 cycles using a sample-barcoded 5' primer and a J-beta primer mix. TCRdb itself ran the 5' RACE reads through MiXCR, one entry per CDR3 protein. This sample has over 750,000 distinct CDR3 sequences, with 20% to 25% found just once. This sample also appeared in a second study, on T cells of mothers and their children.

Material: blood. The source is a boy aged 5-17 years in good health.

This clonotype was observed at least ten times. V and J are TRBV3-1 and TRBJ1-1; D gene ambiguous. Germline V gene data show CDR1 as LGHDT and CDR2 as YNNKEL (reference sequence). The CDR3 extends over 12 amino acids. With 3 bases removed from V and 6 bases from J, the gap between germline ends came to 8 bases. DNA for the CDR3: TGTGCCAGCAGCCAGGCGATATCTGAAGCTTTCTTT. Translation: CASSQAISEAFF.

This clonotype was counted between two and nine times. The chain uses TRBV7-9 and TRBJ2-7, with TRBD1 as a possible D gene (6 bases). Germline V CDR1 and CDR2: SEHNR, FQNEAQ (reference sequence). Trimming removed 5 bases at V and 7 bases at J, with 9 bases between. CDR3 length: 11 amino acids. The CDR3, as DNA: TGTGCCAGCAGCCAGACAGGAGAGCAGTACTTC. Encoded protein: CASSQTGEQYF.

This clonotype was seen once. The CDR3 nucleotides read TGTGCCAGCAGCGTACTTTCGACAGACACAGATACGCAGTATTTT. Amino acids: CASSVLSTDTDTQYF. The chain joins TRBV9 to TRBJ2-3, with TRBD1 as a possible D gene (5 bases). Trimming removed 1 base at V and 2 bases at J, with 11 bases between. CDR1 and CDR2 from the germline V gene are SGDLS and YYNGEE. This CDR3 contains 15 residues.

A few counts support this clonotype. The rearrangement links TRBV2 to TRBJ1-5, with TRBD1 matching over 10 bases. The CDR3 runs to 13 residues. Trimming at V came to 6 bases and at J to 7 bases, leaving 3 bases not matched to a gene. CDR1 and CDR2 (germline): SNHLY, FYNNEI. The CDR3, as DNA: TGTGCCAGCAGATTGGACAGGGGGCAGCCCCAGCATTTT. It codes for CASRLDRGQPQHF.

This clonotype was counted a few times. The chain employs TRBV12-3 or TRBV12-4 and TRBJ2-2; D possibly corresponds to TRBD1 (5 bases). V was trimmed by 3 bases and J by 2 bases, leaving 7 bases between them. The CDR3 runs to 14 residues. The CDR3 DNA sequence: TGTGCCAGCAGTTTCCAGGGAAACACCGGGGAGCTGTTTTTT. It specifies CASSFQGNTGELFF.

About this clonotype itself: Mismatch with germline at one junction end may stem from a read error. The chain uses TRBV7-7 and TRBJ2-1; D might be TRBD2 (6 bases). TRBJ2-5 explains the end of the DNA better; the J call may be wrong. Germline V gene sequence: CDR1 SSHAT, CDR2 FNYEAQ (reference sequence). The CDR3 is 14 amino acids. The CDR3 spells CASSLTSTQETQYF. CDR3 nucleotide sequence: TGTGCTAGCAGCTTAACTAGCACCCAAGAGACCCAGTACTTC.

This chain uses TRBV7-2 with TRBJ2-7, with D perhaps being TRBD1 or TRBD2 (5 bases each). V shed 3 bases and J shed 1 base, with 13 bases lying between them. The CDR3 loop spans 15 amino acids. CDR1 and CDR2 (germline): SGHTA, FQGNSA. The CDR3 region is CASSFARGPSYEQYV. DNA for the CDR3: TGTGCCAGCAGCTTTGCGAGGGGACCTTCCTACGAGCAGTACGTC.

The chain employs TRBV12-3 or TRBV12-4 and TRBJ2-4; TRBD2 might be the D (6 bases). V lost 5 bases to trimming and J lost 6 bases, with 14 bases between them. The CDR3 contains 14 residues. Here the CDR3 reads CASSPGGAGNIQYF. The DNA of the CDR3 is TGTGCCAGCAGTCCCGGGGGTGCGGGAAACATTCAGTACTTC.

The V and J genes are TRBV3-1 and TRBJ1-1; D is undetermined. Germline V gene data show CDR1 as LGHDT and CDR2 as YNNKEL (reference sequence). CDR3 length: 16 amino acids. The V end lost 0 bases, the J end lost 1 base, and 12 bases lay between the germline ends. CDR3 residues: CASSQDVPAPNTEAFF. CDR3 coding DNA: TGTGCCAGCAGCCAAGACGTGCCTGCCCCGAACACTGAAGCTTTCTTT.

The chain uses TRBV7-2 and TRBJ2-7; D perhaps matches TRBD2 (6 bases). Germline lookup yields CDR1 SGHTA and CDR2 FQGNSA. This CDR3 spans 16 amino acids. V lost 5 bases to trimming and J lost 4 bases, with 21 bases between them. In DNA, the CDR3 is TGTGCCAGCAGCCAAATTTGGCAGGGACTTTTGTACGAGCAGTACTTC. Translating it yields CASSQIWQGLLYEQYF.

This clonotype was detected ten times or more. The chain employs TRBV20-1 and TRBJ2-7, with D possibly TRBD2 on 6 matching bases. The CDR3 runs to 12 residues. V lost 3 bases and J lost 0, with 6 bases in between. CDR1 is DFQATT and CDR2 is SNEGSKA in the germline V gene (reference sequence). Here the CDR3 reads CSASGSSYEQYF. The CDR3 DNA sequence: TGCAGTGCTAGCGGGAGCTCCTACGAGCAGTACTTC.

This chain joins TRBV24-1 and TRBJ2-4; 8 bases are a match to TRBD1. From germline, CDR1 is KGHDR and CDR2 SFDVKD. The CDR3 has 20 amino acids. Unmatched junction bases numbered 19, after V lost 4 bases and J lost 3 bases. CDR3 sequence (DNA): TGTGCCACCAGTGAACCGGACAGGGACCTACACGGACACCACAAAAACATTCAGTACTTC. Translated: CATSEPDRDLHGHHKNIQYF.

V usage is TRBV6-6 and J usage is TRBJ2-1; TRBD2 matches at 8 bases. Germline assignment: CDR1 MNHNY and CDR2 SVGAGI (reference sequence). The CDR3 has 14 residues. Trimming at V came to 5 bases and at J to 5 bases, leaving 5 bases not matched to a gene. Here the CDR3 reads CASSHSGNHNEQFF. The CDR3 DNA reads TGTGCCAGCAGTCATAGCGGGAACCACAATGAGCAGTTCTTC.

This clonotype was found a few times. V gene TRBV29-1 combines with J gene TRBJ2-1, with 8 bases matching TRBD1. The length of the CDR3 is 14 residues. With V trimmed by 6 bases and J by 6 bases, 10 bases remained unmatched. Germline-derived CDR1 and CDR2 are SQVTM and ANQGSEA. The CDR3 is CSVETGEFGNEQFF. CDR3 DNA sequence: TGCAGCGTAGAGACAGGGGAGTTCGGCAATGAGCAGTTCTTC.

This clonotype was found a few times. The chain combines TRBV29-1 with TRBJ1-1; 8 positions match TRBD1. The ends lost 4 bases at V and 2 bases at J; junction bases unmatched: 6. This CDR3 is 14 amino acids long. CDR1 and CDR2 (germline): SQVTM, ANQGSEA. The CDR3 nucleotides are TGCAGCGTTGCCCGGACAGGGACTAACACTGAAGCTTTCTTT. It is translated as CSVARTGTNTEAFF.

A few counts support this clonotype. This chain links TRBV29-1 with TRBJ1-2; D is undetermined. The CDR3 consists of 13 residues. Germline CDR1 SQVTM, CDR2 ANQGSEA. V gave up 1 base and J gave up 3 bases, with 9 bases separating them. The CDR3 loop reads CSVEVEVDYGYTF. Here the CDR3 DNA reads TGCAGCGTTGAAGTGGAGGTGGACTATGGCTACACCTTC.

The chain links TRBV19 to TRBJ2-2; D may be TRBD1 (6 bases). The germline V gene has CDR1 LNHDA and CDR2 SQIVND (reference sequence). This CDR3 spans 15 amino acids. Trimming cost V 5 bases and J 3 bases, with 13 bases left between them. CDR3 amino acids: CASSEQGWDTGELFF. The DNA of the CDR3 is TGTGCCAGTAGTGAACAGGGATGGGACACCGGGGAGCTGTTTTTT.

The chain joins TRBV25-1 to TRBJ2-5, with 7 bases lining up with TRBD2. The CDR3 is made up of 14 amino acids. Unmatched junction bases numbered 5, after V lost 5 bases and J lost 2 bases. The V gene's germline CDR1 is MGHDK and CDR2 SYGVNS. CDR3 amino acids: CASSPWEGQETQYF. The CDR3, as DNA: TGTGCCAGCAGTCCGTGGGAGGGACAAGAGACCCAGTACTTC.

The V and J genes are TRBV10-3 and TRBJ2-1, with TRBD1 matching 9 bases. There are 15 residues in the CDR3. With 11 bases clipped from V and 1 base from J, the junction kept 9 bases outside the gene matches. Germline CDR1 ENHRY, CDR2 SYGVKD. The CDR3 is CASTSGQGSYNEQFF. In DNA, the CDR3 is TGTGCCTCGACGTCAGGACAGGGGTCCTACAATGAGCAGTTCTTC.

V gene TRBV6-5 combines with J gene TRBJ2-3; TRBD1 aligns across 9 bases. Per the germline V gene, CDR1 is MNHEY and CDR2 is SVGAGI. The CDR3 has 16 amino acids. J was trimmed by 6 bases and V by 2 bases; bases with no gene match: 9. This chain's CDR3 is CASSYGPGQGSDTQYF. CDR3 in DNA: TGTGCCAGCAGTTACGGTCCGGGACAGGGTTCTGATACGCAGTATTTT.